This T cell receptor (beta chain) was captured in a study of blood T cell repertoires in COVID-19. Across the whole study: Recovered status in Cohort 3 required two negative PCRs, clearance, or symptom resolution. The study drew acute and convalescent COVID-19 samples from the United States, Italy and Spain.

V lost 6 bases and J 2 bases, leaving 23 bases between the germline ends. CDR1 is KGHSH, CDR2 LQKENI, per germline. The CDR3 sequence is 17 residues long. Here immunoSEQ multiplex PCR was the method, and the copy in TCRdb shows in-frame clones only, minus some. The table lists 400,000 or so clones, more than 75% of them singletons. Those who participated ranged in age from roughly 18 to 100 years and resided in roughly 26 US areas. The TCR originated in a man aged 40-49 years in a cohort exposed to, infected with or recovered from COVID-19 (not recorded which). The chain joins TRBV18 to TRBJ2-7; D might be TRBD2 (5 bases). Sequenced: PBMCs or T cells enriched from blood (not recorded which). The CDR3 region has the DNA TGTGCCAGCTCGCCCTCCGGGTCGAGTGAGGGTCCCTACGAGCAGTACTTC. It encodes CASSPSGSSEGPYEQYF.